This T cell receptor (beta chain) comes out of a study of blood T cell repertoires in COVID-19. Study summary: T cells, B-cell-depleted T cells, or PBMCs supplied cDNA or gDNA.

The method was immunoSEQ multiplex PCR; TCRdb's version includes in-frame clones alone and lacks a portion of them. In the table there are over 300,000 clones, around nine tenths of which are singletons. This CDR3 is built from 15 residues. Germline V gene data show CDR1 as KGHSH and CDR2 as LQKENI. With 3 bases clipped from V and 12 bases from J, the junction kept 10 bases outside the gene matches. The rearrangement links TRBV18 to TRBJ2-2; 10 nucleotides agree with TRBD1. The sequencing sample was made of PBMCs or T cells enriched from blood (not recorded which). The sequence came from a woman aged 30 to 39 who had recovered from COVID-19. As DNA, the CDR3 is TGTGCCAGCTCACCGGGACAGGGGACGAGGGAGAAGCTGTTTTTT. Its translation is CASSPGQGTREKLFF.